This TCR beta chain was recorded in a study of CD8 T cells in Susac syndrome. The CDR3 sequence is 15 residues long. The V and J ends lost 0 bases and 8 bases, in that order; junction bases with no gene match: 7. Germline CDR1 DFQATT, CDR2 SNEGSKA (reference sequence). Reverse transcription used roughly 0.45 to 1 ug RNA and random hexamers. TCR beta CDR3 was amplified by immunoSEQ multiplex PCR. This amplification extended across 54 Vbeta and 13 Jbeta segments. TCRdb processed the immunoSEQ multiplex PCR reads anew with MiXCR; each CDR3 protein has one entry. The sample shows under 95,000 distinct CDR3 sequences, 95% of them seen only once. On this clonotype itself: Its specificity is not known.

In blood CD8+ and CD4+ T cells, TCR beta underwent sequencing. Diagnostic criteria defined recently for definite or probable disease were met by the Susac syndrome patients. Study findings and constraints: The peak of CD8+ clonal expansion in Susac was seen in TEMRA cells and active patients.

The V gene is TRBV20-1, the J gene TRBJ2-1; 10 bases map to TRBD1. Material for sequencing was CD8+ T cells from PBMCs. This TCR derives from a human donor with Susac syndrome. The CDR3 sequence: CSARDRDRGTDEQFF. DNA of the CDR3: TGCAGTGCTAGAGATAGGGACAGGGGTACAGATGAGCAGTTCTTC.